Described below is a single TCR beta chain sequence and its context. What it binds is not known. The sample comes from a study of cytomegalovirus exposure and HLA in healthy donors. General study findings and limits: Investigators reported fewer than 200 TCR beta chains as tied to cytomegalovirus.

The PCR was carried out with 60 Vbeta primers and 13 Jbeta primers. The protocol was immunoSEQ multiplex PCR, while the TCRdb copy is restricted to in-frame clones and leaves out a portion. The table shows a few hundred thousand clones, with more than 85% occurring only once. Germline trimming cut 4 bases from V and 5 bases from J; bases unmatched to any gene: 9. The CDR3 consists of 16 residues. Germline CDR1 and CDR2: MNHNS and SASEGT. This sequence joins TRBV6-1 and TRBJ2-1; TRBD2 matches at 9 bases. The sequencing sample was made of PBMCs. The sequence was collected from a woman under 30 in good health and CMV-seronegative. The DNA of the CDR3 is TGTGCCAGCAGTGGAGCGGGAGGCCCACCCCACAATGAGCAGTTCTTC. This gives the protein CASSGAGGPPHNEQFF.